These 10 T cell receptor beta chains were sequenced from one sample in a study of blood T cell repertoires in COVID-19. Assay used: immunoSEQ multiplex PCR; TCRdb lists only in-frame clones, some missing. There are about 160,000 clones in the sample; 70% to 85% occur only once, and about 20% lies in the top ten. Sequencing input: peripheral blood. The origin of the receptors is a woman aged 80 or over with acute or convalescent COVID-19.

V is TRBV19 and J is TRBJ1-1; weak D call: TRBD1 (6 bases). V dropped 4 bases and J dropped 1 base, with 13 bases sitting between them. Germline CDR1 LNHDA, CDR2 SQIVND (reference sequence). The length of the CDR3 is 15 residues. CDR3 nucleotide sequence: TGTGCCAGTAGTACATACAGGGAGACGAACACTGAAGCTTTCTTT. It translates to CASSTYRETNTEAFF.

The V gene is TRBV18, the J gene TRBJ1-1; D is ambiguous. Trimming stripped 3 bases from V and 1 base from J, with 9 bases between. This CDR3 is 14 amino acids long. Germline CDR1 KGHSH, CDR2 LQKENI. The CDR3 nucleotides read TGTGCCAGCTCACCCCAAGCGGGGAACACTGAAGCTTTCTTT. Protein: CASSPQAGNTEAFF.

The chain links TRBV3-1 (or the pseudogene TRBV3-2) to TRBJ1-2; TRBD1 agrees at 7 bases. Trimming cost V 0 bases and J 4 bases; bases outside gene matches: 8. The CDR3 spans 16 residues. CDR1 and CDR2 from the germline V gene are LGHDT and YNNKEL (reference sequence). The DNA of the CDR3 is TGTGCCAGCAGCCAAGAAGGTATACAGGGGACCTATGGCTACACCTTC. This codes for CASSQEGIQGTYGYTF.

This clone was recorded a few times. The chain combines TRBV11-2 with TRBJ2-1; 14 bases match TRBD2. The germline gives CDR1 SGHAT, CDR2 FQNNGV. V shed 5 bases, J shed 5 bases, and the junction held 5 bases outside the gene matches. The CDR3 runs 16 residues. The CDR3 here is CASSEGLAGAHNEQFF. The CDR3 nucleotides are TGTGCCAGCAGCGAGGGACTAGCGGGAGCCCACAATGAGCAGTTCTTC.

V and J are TRBV2 and TRBJ2-7; 7 bases match TRBD2. In germline, CDR1 is SNHLY, CDR2 FYNNEI. CDR3 length: 14 residues. The ends lost 5 bases at V and 7 bases at J; junction bases unmatched: 11. The CDR3 DNA reads TGTGCCAGCAGTACCGGGACCTTCGGGGGGGAGCAGTACTTC. Amino acid sequence: CASSTGTFGGEQYF.

The CDR3 DNA reads TGTGCCAGCAGCGCCGCCCGGGAGAGTTATGGCTACACCTTC. Its translation is CASSAARESYGYTF. The chain has TRBV9 and TRBJ1-2; D unclear. V lost 3 bases to trimming and J lost 5 bases, with 14 bases between them. The CDR3 has 14 residues. CDR1 is SGDLS and CDR2 is YYNGEE in the germline V gene.

V is TRBV2 and J is TRBJ1-6, with D tentatively TRBD1 (5 bases). CDR1 is SNHLY and CDR2 is FYNNEI in the germline V gene. The V end was cut by 11 bases, the J end by 8 bases, with 16 bases between. The CDR3 runs 13 residues. Here the CDR3 DNA reads TGTGCCGCCCAAAGGGGCAAGGATTCACCCCTCCACTTT. It yields the protein CAAQRGKDSPLHF. Filled out from reference TRBV2 and TRBJ1-6, the complete variable domain reads EPEVTQTPSHQVTQMGQEVILRCVPISNHLYFYWYRQILGQKVEFLVSFYNNEISEKSEIFDDQFSVERPDGSNFTLKIRSTKLEDSAMYFCAAQRGKDSPLHFGNGTRLTVT.

The rearrangement links TRBV5-1 to TRBJ2-2, with 8 bases that match TRBD2. Per the germline V gene, CDR1 is SGHRS and CDR2 is YFSETQ. V lost 4 bases and J lost 7; bases outside the gene matches: 6. The CDR3 consists of 14 residues. In DNA form, the CDR3 reads TGCGCCAGCAGCCAGGGACTAGTAGTCGGGGAGCTGTTTTTT. Amino acids: CASSQGLVVGELFF. Combining the CDR3 with reference TRBV5-1 and TRBJ2-2 gives the whole variable domain KAGVTQTPRYLIKTRGQQVTLSCSPISGHRSVSWYQQTPGQGLQFLFEYFSETQRNKGNFPGRFSGRQFSNSRSEMNVSTLELGDSALYLCASSQGLVVGELFFGEGSRLTVL.

This chain uses TRBV7-2 with TRBJ1-2; no reliable D call. The CDR3 sequence is 15 residues long. The germline CDR1 and CDR2 sequences are SGHTA and FQGNSA. Trimming shortened V by 5 bases and J by 3 bases, and 16 bases separated the two germline ends. CDR3: CASSVSRRRDYGYTF. CDR3 coding DNA: TGTGCCAGCAGCGTTAGCCGGCGGCGGGACTATGGCTACACCTTC.

The chain carries TRBV5-1 and TRBJ1-1; 7 positions agree with TRBD1. The ends lost 3 bases at V and 7 bases at J; junction bases unmatched: 9. The length of the CDR3 is 14 residues. The germline CDR1 and CDR2 sequences are SGHRS and YFSETQ. The CDR3, as DNA: TGCGCCAGCAGCTCCCTTTCCAGGGGGATTGAAGCTTTCTTT. Translated: CASSSLSRGIEAFF.